These 20 T cell receptor beta chains came from one sample sequenced in a study of PD-1 blockade in classical Hodgkin lymphoma. This sample's time point: cycle 4 day 1 (C4D1), after five to seven weeks of nivolumab. Every patient had relapsed following autologous stem cell transplantation, and cohorts differed in brentuximab vedotin exposure. The assay was immunoSEQ multiplex PCR, and TCRdb's table has in-frame clones only and misses some. The top ten clones hold 6.5% to 8.5% of a sample with approximately 52,000 clones, about 89% of them seen once. This specimen was peripheral blood mononuclear cells (PBMCs), taken before the fourth cycle of nivolumab. The receptors stem from a human donor with classical Hodgkin lymphoma.

This chain connects TRBV4-1 to TRBJ2-4; D might be TRBD1 (5 bases). The CDR3 has 19 amino acids. In germline, CDR1 is MGHRA, CDR2 YSYEKL. The V end was cut by 1 base, the J end by 0 bases, with 19 bases between. In nucleotides, the CDR3 is TGCGCCAGCAGCCAAGGTTCTATCAGGGCTCCTCTAGCCAAAAACATTCAGTACTTC. Its protein product is CASSQGSIRAPLAKNIQYF.

This clone was recorded a few times. CDR3 nucleotide sequence: TGTGCCACCAGCAGAGTGGTCGCCGCCGACTTCACCTACGAGCAGTACTTC. This gives the protein CATSRVVAADFTYEQYF. This chain connects TRBV15 to TRBJ2-7; D is ambiguous. This CDR3 is 17 amino acids long. Germline V CDR1 and CDR2: LNHNV, YYDKDF (reference sequence). Trimming stripped 1 base from V and 2 bases from J, with 18 bases between.

V gene TRBV19 combines with J gene TRBJ2-5; 9 bases align to TRBD2. J lost 4 bases, V lost 5 bases, and 5 bases had no gene match. CDR3 length: 14 residues. Germline values: CDR1 LNHDA, CDR2 SQIVND (reference sequence). In DNA, the CDR3 is TGTGCCAGTAGTCCCTTTAGCGGGGGAGAGACCCAGTACTTC. It yields the protein CASSPFSGGETQYF.

The genes are TRBV28 and TRBJ1-5; possible D gene TRBD1, 5 bases. The germline gives CDR1 MDHEN, CDR2 SYDVKM. This CDR3 has 16 amino acids. Trimming removed 4 bases from V and 3 bases from J, with 16 bases in between. The DNA for the CDR3 is TGTGCCAGCAGTTCCGAGACGGGGGGTTACAATCAGCCCCAGCATTTT. Protein product: CASSSETGGYNQPQHF.

The genes are TRBV6-1 and TRBJ1-5; 7 nucleotides align to TRBD1. With V trimmed by 8 bases and J by 6 bases, 13 bases remained unmatched. Looked up from germline, CDR1 is MNHNS and CDR2 is SASEGT. The CDR3 spans 15 residues. CDR3 bases: TGTGCCAGCGGTTCAGGGGGGGGTCGGGGTCAGCCCCAGCATTTT. This codes for CASGSGGGRGQPQHF.

The chain is built from TRBV6-5 and TRBJ1-6; TRBD1 matches 11 bases. Trimming took 2 bases from V and 8 from J; bases not matched to a gene: 2. The CDR3 spans 15 residues. Germline loops: CDR1 MNHEY, CDR2 SVGAGI. This CDR3 is CASSYGQGAYSPLHF. The CDR3, as DNA: TGTGCCAGCAGTTACGGACAGGGGGCATATTCACCCCTCCACTTT.

The CDR3 here is CASSLLGQGFYGYTF. CDR3 sequence (DNA): TGCGCCAGCAGCTTGCTGGGACAGGGGTTTTATGGCTACACCTTC. The rearrangement links TRBV5-1 to TRBJ1-2; TRBD1 aligns across 10 bases. The CDR3 totals 15 residues. Trimming at V came to 1 base and at J to 5 bases, leaving 5 bases not matched to a gene. CDR1 is SGHRS and CDR2 is YFSETQ in the germline V gene.

The chain employs TRBV14 and TRBJ2-1; D gene unclear. V was cut by 0 bases and J by 7 bases, with 10 bases left in between. The germline gives CDR1 SGHDN, CDR2 FVKESK. The CDR3 totals 14 residues. This CDR3 is CASSQDYRSNEQFF. The CDR3 DNA sequence: TGTGCCAGCAGCCAAGATTATCGATCGAATGAGCAGTTCTTC.

This clone was seen only a few times. The chain combines TRBV5-4 with TRBJ1-2; 7 bases fit TRBD1. Germline lookup yields CDR1 SGHNT and CDR2 YYREEE (reference sequence). The CDR3 is 16 residues long. The junction had 5 bases not matched to a gene; V was cut back by 0 bases and J by 0 bases. CDR3 nucleotides: TGTGCCAGCAGCTTGGCCGGTACAGGGGCTAACTATGGCTACACCTTC. Residues: CASSLAGTGANYGYTF.

This chain joins TRBV6-6 and TRBJ2-7, with D unclear. V dropped 3 bases and J dropped 5 bases, with 14 bases sitting between them. Germline CDR1 MNHNY, CDR2 SVGAGI (reference sequence). The CDR3 extends over 14 amino acids. The CDR3 protein is CASSYTRPSDEQYF. CDR3 in DNA: TGTGCCAGCAGTTATACCCGGCCGTCGGACGAGCAGTACTTC.

This clone was observed a single time. The chain uses TRBV7-8 and TRBJ1-2; D unclear. The V and J ends lost 1 base and 6 bases respectively, with 12 bases between them. Germline V gene sequence: CDR1 SGHVS, CDR2 FQNEAQ. This CDR3 is 14 amino acids long. DNA for the CDR3: TGTGCCAGCAGCTTAGGTTCGCAGAGGGATGGCTACACCTTC. Amino acid sequence: CASSLGSQRDGYTF.

The chain has TRBV11-1 and TRBJ2-5, with TRBD2 matching over 9 bases. V dropped 4 bases and J dropped 5; count of bases not matched to a gene: 8. Germline CDR1 is SGHAT and CDR2 is FQDESV (reference sequence). CDR3 length equals 15 residues. In DNA, the CDR3 is TGTGCCAGCAGCTACCCAGCGGGGGGAGTGGAGACCCAGTACTTC. Encoded protein: CASSYPAGGVETQYF. Looking up the rest from reference TRBV11-1 and TRBJ2-5 gives the full variable domain: EAEVAQSPRYKITEKSQAVAFWCDPISGHATLYWYRQILGQGPELLVQFQDESVVDDSQLPKDRFSAERLKGVDSTLKIQPAELGDSAMYLCASSYPAGGVETQYFGPGTRLLVL.

V is TRBV27 and J is TRBJ2-7; maybe TRBD1 (6 bases). Deletions cut 5 bases from V and 1 base from J, with 15 bases between. Germline V CDR1 and CDR2: MNHEY, SMNVEV (reference sequence). This CDR3 spans 15 amino acids. In DNA form, the CDR3 reads TGTGCCAGCAGTCAAAGGGGGTCAGGGTCCTACGAGCAGTACTTC. Translating gives CASSQRGSGSYEQYF.

The rearrangement uses TRBV29-1 and TRBJ2-2; D gene uncertain. The CDR3 totals 13 residues. Per the germline V gene, CDR1 is SQVTM and CDR2 is ANQGSEA. V was shortened by 5 bases and J by 0 bases, with 7 bases between the two germline ends. DNA for the CDR3: TGCAGCGTTCAGCCAGCGAACACCGGGGAGCTGTTTTTT. Its translation: CSVQPANTGELFF.

The rearrangement links TRBV19 to TRBJ2-5, with D tentatively TRBD1 (6 bases). Trimming cost V 6 bases and J 2 bases, with 10 bases left between them. This CDR3 spans 13 amino acids. Germline CDR1 is LNHDA and CDR2 is SQIVND (reference sequence). CDR3 sequence reads: CASSPGAQETQYF. In nucleotides, the CDR3 is TGTGCCAGTAGCCCAGGGGCACAAGAGACCCAGTACTTC.

This clone was counted once. CDR3: CASSTVATSYNEQFF. The CDR3 nucleotides are TGTGCCAGTAGTACCGTAGCGACCTCCTACAATGAGCAGTTCTTC. J is TRBJ2-1 and V is TRBV19; maybe TRBD2 (5 bases). This CDR3 contains 15 residues. Trimming shortened V by 4 bases and J by 0 bases, and 10 bases separated the two germline ends. Germline CDR1 is LNHDA and CDR2 is SQIVND (reference sequence). The whole variable domain, remainder taken from reference TRBV19 and TRBJ2-1, is DGGITQSPKYLFRKEGQNVTLSCEQNLNHDAMYWYRQDPGQGLRLIYYSQIVNDFQKGDIAEGYSVSREKKESFPLTVTSAQKNPTAFYLCASSTVATSYNEQFFGPGTRLTVL.

This clone has a single count. The genes are TRBV9 and TRBJ2-7; TRBD1 might be the D (6 bases). V shed 1 base and J shed 9 bases, with 14 bases lying between them. CDR3 size: 13 residues. Germline CDR1 is SGDLS and CDR2 is YYNGEE. DNA of the CDR3: TGTGCCAGCAGCGTAACCTCGACAGGAACGCAGTACTTC. Translated, it gives CASSVTSTGTQYF.

The chain recombines TRBV5-6 with TRBJ1-5; D is perhaps TRBD1 (6 bases). Trimming shortened V by 4 bases and J by 5 bases, and 13 bases separated the two germline ends. Germline lookup yields CDR1 SGHDT and CDR2 YYEEEE. The CDR3 consists of 14 residues. The CDR3 DNA is TGTGCCAGCAGCGAACAGGGTAGGGATCAGCCCCAGCATTTT. The encoded protein is CASSEQGRDQPQHF.

CDR3 protein: CASSKAGTRVRAEAFF. CDR3 nucleotide sequence: TGTGCCAGCAGTAAAGCCGGGACAAGGGTACGGGCTGAAGCTTTCTTT. The V gene is TRBV27, the J gene TRBJ1-1; D is possibly TRBD1 (6 bases). The V end was cut by 5 bases, the J end by 6 bases, with 22 bases between. The CDR3 contains 16 residues. CDR1 is MNHEY, CDR2 SMNVEV, per germline (reference sequence).

The chain recombines TRBV11-2 with TRBJ2-2; TRBD1 agrees at 9 bases. The germline CDR1 and CDR2 sequences are SGHAT and FQNNGV. CDR3 size: 16 residues. The V segment lost 4 bases and the J segment 7 bases; nucleotides outside the gene matches: 10. CDR3 DNA: TGTGCCAGCAGCTCTTACAGGGGGCTCTTCCACGGGGAGCTGTTTTTT. Translated: CASSSYRGLFHGELFF.